One and the same sample provided the 3 T cell receptor beta chains below, sequenced in a study of T cell repertoires in cytomegalovirus infection. TCRdb itself ran the reads through MiXCR, one entry per CDR3 protein. In the table there are approximately 310,000 distinct CDR3 sequences, 20% to 25% of which are singletons. Their target antigens are unknown. The sequencing here drew on cultured PBMCs, taken from culture after CMV antigen stimulation. The receptors shown here come from a human donor in good health (CMV status not recorded). Some clones in this sample may be carry-over from other donors' samples.

This sequence joins TRBV6-2 or TRBV6-3 and TRBJ2-1; the D gene could be TRBD1 or TRBD2 (5 bases each). The CDR3 length is 17 residues. V was shortened by 2 bases and J by 4 bases, with 18 bases between the two germline ends. Looked up from germline, CDR1 is MNHEY and CDR2 is SVGEGT. The DNA of the CDR3 is TGTGCCAGCAGTTACCATCTCACGGGGCAACTTTACAATGAGCAGTTCTTC. Protein product: CASSYHLTGQLYNEQFF.

The gene calls are TRBV12-3 or TRBV12-4 and TRBJ1-1; D not resolved. CDR3 size: 12 residues. V gave up 8 bases and J gave up 5 bases, with 12 bases separating them. This CDR3 reads CASGGLRTEAFF. The CDR3 DNA reads as TGTGCCAGCGGAGGGTTAAGGACTGAAGCTTTCTTT.

The table lists this clonotype with a few counts. V usage is TRBV11-2 and J usage is TRBJ2-3; 14 bases map to TRBD2. This CDR3 region has 17 residues. Looked up from germline, CDR1 is SGHAT and CDR2 is FQNNGV. Unmatched junction bases numbered 5, after V lost 4 bases and J lost 2 bases. The CDR3 region is CASSSGTSGSATDTQYF. The DNA of the CDR3 is TGTGCCAGCAGCTCTGGGACTAGCGGGAGTGCCACAGATACGCAGTATTTT. Full variable domain (outside the CDR3, taken from reference TRBV11-2 and TRBJ2-3): EAGVAQSPRYKIIEKRQSVAFWCNPISGHATLYWYQQILGQGPKLLIQFQNNGVVDDSQLPKDRFSAERLKGVDSTLKIQPAKLEDSAVYLCASSSGTSGSATDTQYFGPGTRLTVL.